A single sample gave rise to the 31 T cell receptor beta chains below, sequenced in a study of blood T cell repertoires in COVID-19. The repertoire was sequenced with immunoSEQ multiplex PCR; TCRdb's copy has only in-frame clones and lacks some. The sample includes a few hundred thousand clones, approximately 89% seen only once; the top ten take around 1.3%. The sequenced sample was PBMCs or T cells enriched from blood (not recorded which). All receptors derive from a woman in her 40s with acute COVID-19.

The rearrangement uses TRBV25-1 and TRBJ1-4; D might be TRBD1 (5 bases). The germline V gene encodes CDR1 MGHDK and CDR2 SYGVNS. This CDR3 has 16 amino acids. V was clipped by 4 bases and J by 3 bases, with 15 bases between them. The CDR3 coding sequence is TGTGCCAGCAGTGGATTCCGGGACTCGGCTAATGAAAAACTGTTTTTT. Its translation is CASSGFRDSANEKLFF.

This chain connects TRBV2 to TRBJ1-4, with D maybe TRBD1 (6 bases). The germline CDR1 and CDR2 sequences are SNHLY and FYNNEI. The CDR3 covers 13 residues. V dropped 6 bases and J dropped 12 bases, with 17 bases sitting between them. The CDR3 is CASRSRTDSELFF. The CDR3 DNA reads TGTGCCAGCAGGTCCAGAACGGACAGCGAACTGTTTTTT.

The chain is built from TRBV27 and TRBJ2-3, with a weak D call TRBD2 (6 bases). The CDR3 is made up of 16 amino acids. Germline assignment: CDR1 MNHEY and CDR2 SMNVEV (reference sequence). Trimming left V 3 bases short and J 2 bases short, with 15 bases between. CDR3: CASSLWAGRNTDTQYF. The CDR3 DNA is TGTGCCAGCAGTTTGTGGGCGGGAAGGAACACAGATACGCAGTATTTT.

Here the CDR3 reads CASSSGTGAYEQYF. The CDR3 nucleotides read TGTGCCAGCAGCTCTGGGACAGGGGCCTACGAGCAGTACTTC. The chain is built from TRBV11-2 and TRBJ2-7, with 10 bases matching TRBD1. Germline CDR1 reads SGHAT; CDR2 reads FQNNGV. This CDR3 comprises 14 residues. V lost 4 bases and J lost 2; bases outside the gene matches: 2.

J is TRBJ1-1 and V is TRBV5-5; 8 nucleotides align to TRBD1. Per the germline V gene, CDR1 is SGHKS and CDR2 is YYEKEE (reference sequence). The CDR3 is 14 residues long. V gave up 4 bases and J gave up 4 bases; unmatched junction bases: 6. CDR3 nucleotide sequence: TGTGCCAGCAGCCCTACAGGGGGAAGCACTGAAGCTTTCTTT. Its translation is CASSPTGGSTEAFF.

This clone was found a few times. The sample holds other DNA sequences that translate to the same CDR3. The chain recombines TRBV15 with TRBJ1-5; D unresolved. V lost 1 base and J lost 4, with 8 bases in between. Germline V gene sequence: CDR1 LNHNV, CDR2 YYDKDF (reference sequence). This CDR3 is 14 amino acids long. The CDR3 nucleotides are TGTGCCACCAGCAGAGGACAAGAAAATCAGCCCCAGCATTTT. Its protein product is CATSRGQENQPQHF.

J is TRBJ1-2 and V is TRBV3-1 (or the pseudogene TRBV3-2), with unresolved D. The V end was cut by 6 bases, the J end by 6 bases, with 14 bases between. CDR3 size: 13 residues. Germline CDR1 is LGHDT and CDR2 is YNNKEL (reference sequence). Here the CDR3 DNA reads TGTGCCAGCAGTGATTCGGGGAAAGATGGCTACACCTTC. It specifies CASSDSGKDGYTF.

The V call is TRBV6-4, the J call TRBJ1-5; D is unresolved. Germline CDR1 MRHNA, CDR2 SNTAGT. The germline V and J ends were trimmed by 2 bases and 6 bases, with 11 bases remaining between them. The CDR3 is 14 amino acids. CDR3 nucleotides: TGTGCCAGCAGTGACCAACCCACCAGTCAGCCCCAGCATTTT. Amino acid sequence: CASSDQPTSQPQHF.

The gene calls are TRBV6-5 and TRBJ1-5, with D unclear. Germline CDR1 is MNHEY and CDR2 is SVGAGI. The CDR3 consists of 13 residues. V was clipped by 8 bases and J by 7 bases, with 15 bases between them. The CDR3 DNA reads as TGTGCCAGCTGTCCGAGGGTGGACCAGCCCCAGCATTTT. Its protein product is CASCPRVDQPQHF.

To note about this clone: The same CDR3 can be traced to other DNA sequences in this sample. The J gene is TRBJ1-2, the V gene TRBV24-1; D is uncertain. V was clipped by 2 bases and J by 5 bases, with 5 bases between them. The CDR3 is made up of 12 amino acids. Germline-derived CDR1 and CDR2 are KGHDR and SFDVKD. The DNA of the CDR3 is TGTGCCACCAGTGATTACAGTTATGGCTACACCTTC. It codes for CATSDYSYGYTF.

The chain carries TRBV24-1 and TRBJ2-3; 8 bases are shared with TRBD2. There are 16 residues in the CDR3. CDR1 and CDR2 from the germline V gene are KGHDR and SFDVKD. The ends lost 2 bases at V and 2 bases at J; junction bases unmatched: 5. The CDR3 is CATSDSGGTPTDTQYF. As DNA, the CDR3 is TGTGCCACCAGTGATTCGGGAGGGACCCCCACAGATACGCAGTATTTT.

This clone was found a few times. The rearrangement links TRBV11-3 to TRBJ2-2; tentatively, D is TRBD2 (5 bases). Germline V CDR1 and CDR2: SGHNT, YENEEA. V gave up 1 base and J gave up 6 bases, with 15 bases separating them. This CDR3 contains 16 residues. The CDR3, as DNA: TGTGCCAGCAGCTTAGTAGGTGGGAGTGTCGCCGGGGAGCTGTTTTTT. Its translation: CASSLVGGSVAGELFF.

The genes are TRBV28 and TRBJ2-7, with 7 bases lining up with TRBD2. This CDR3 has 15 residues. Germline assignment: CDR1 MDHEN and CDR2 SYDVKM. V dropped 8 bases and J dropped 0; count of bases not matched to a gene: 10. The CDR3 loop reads CASHSAGTGSYEQYV. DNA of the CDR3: TGTGCCAGCCATTCAGCGGGAACAGGCTCCTACGAGCAGTACGTC.

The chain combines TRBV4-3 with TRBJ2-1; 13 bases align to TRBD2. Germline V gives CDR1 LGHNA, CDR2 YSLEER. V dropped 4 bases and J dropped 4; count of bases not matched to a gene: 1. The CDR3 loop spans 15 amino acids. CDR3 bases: TGCGCCAGCAGCCGGGGACTAGCGGGGTACAATGAGCAGTTCTTC. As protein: CASSRGLAGYNEQFF.

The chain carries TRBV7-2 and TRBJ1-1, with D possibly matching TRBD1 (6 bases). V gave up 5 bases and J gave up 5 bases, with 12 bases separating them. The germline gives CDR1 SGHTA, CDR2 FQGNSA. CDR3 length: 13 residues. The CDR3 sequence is CASSQTGLTEAFF. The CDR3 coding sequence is TGTGCCAGCAGCCAAACAGGGTTAACTGAAGCTTTCTTT.

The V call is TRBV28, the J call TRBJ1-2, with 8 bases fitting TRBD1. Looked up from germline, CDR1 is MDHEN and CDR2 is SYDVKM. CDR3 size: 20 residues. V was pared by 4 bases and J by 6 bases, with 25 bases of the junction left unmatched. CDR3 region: CASSWLEPGQELSDLDGYTF. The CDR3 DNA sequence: TGTGCCAGCAGTTGGCTCGAACCGGGACAGGAACTTTCGGATTTAGATGGCTACACCTTC.

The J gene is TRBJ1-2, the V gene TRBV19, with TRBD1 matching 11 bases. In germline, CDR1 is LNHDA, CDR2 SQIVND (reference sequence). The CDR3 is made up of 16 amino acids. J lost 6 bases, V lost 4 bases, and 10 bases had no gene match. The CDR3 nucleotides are TGTGCCAGTAGTACCATCCGGGACAGGGGGGCCGATGGCTACACCTTC. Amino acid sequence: CASSTIRDRGADGYTF.

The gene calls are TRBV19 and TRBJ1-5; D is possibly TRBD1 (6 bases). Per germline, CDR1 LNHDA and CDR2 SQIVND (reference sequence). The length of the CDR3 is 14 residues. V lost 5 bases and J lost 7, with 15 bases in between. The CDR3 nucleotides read TGTGCCAGTAGTGGTGCAGGGGTTCAGCAGCCCCAGCATTTT. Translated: CASSGAGVQQPQHF.

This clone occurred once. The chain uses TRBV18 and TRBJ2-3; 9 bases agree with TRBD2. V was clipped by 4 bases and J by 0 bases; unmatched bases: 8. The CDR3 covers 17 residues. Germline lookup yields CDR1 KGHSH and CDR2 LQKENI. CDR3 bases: TGTGCCAGCTCACTGGACATAGCGGGAGCTAGCACAGATACGCAGTATTTT. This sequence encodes CASSLDIAGASTDTQYF.

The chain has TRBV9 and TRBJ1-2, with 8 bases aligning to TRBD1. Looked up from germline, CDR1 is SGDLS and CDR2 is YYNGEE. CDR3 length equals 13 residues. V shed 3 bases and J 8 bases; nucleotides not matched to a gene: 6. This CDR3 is CASSGGQGLGYTF. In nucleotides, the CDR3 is TGTGCCAGCAGCGGTGGACAGGGCTTGGGCTACACCTTC.

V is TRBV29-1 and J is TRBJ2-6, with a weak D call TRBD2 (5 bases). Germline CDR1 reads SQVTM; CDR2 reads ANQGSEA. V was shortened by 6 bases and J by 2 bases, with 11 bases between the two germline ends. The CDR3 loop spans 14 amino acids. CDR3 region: CSVVGVAGANVLTF. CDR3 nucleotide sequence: TGCAGCGTCGTCGGGGTAGCTGGGGCCAACGTCCTGACTTTC.

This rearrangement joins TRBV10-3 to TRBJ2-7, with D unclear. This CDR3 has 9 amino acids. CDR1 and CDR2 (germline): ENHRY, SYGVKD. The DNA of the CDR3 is TGTCCCGACCGGGTCGAGCAGTACGTC. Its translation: CPDRVEQYV.

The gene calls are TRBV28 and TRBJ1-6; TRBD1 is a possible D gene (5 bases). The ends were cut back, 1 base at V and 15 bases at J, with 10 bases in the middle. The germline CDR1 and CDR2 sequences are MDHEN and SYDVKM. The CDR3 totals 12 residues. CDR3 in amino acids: CASSLSGELLHF. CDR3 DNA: TGTGCCAGCAGTTTATCGGGGGAGCTCCTCCACTTT. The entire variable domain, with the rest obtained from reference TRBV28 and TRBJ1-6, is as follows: DVKVTQSSRYLVKRTGEKVFLECVQDMDHENMFWYRQDPGLGLRLIYFSYDVKMKEKGDIPEGYSVSREKKERFSLILESASTNQTSMYLCASSLSGELLHFGNGTRLTVT.

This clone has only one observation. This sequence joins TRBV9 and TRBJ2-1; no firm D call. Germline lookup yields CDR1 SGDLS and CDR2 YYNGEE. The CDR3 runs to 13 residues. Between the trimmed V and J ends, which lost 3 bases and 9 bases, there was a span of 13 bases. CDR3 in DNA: TGTGCCAGCAGCGGCGGCTTGAAAAGTGAGCAGTTCTTC. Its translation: CASSGGLKSEQFF.

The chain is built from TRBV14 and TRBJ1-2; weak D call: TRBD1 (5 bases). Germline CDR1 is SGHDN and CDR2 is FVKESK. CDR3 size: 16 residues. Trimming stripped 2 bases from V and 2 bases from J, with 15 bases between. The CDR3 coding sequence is TGTGCCAGCAGCCAACAGACGCATGCAGGGAACTATGGCTACACCTTC. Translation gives CASSQQTHAGNYGYTF.

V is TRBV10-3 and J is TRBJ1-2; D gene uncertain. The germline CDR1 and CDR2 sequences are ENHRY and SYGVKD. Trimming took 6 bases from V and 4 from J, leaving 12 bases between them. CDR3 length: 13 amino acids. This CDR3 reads CAIRGGVTYGYTF. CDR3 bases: TGTGCCATCAGGGGCGGGGTTACCTATGGCTACACCTTC.

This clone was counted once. Written as DNA, the CDR3 is TGTGCCAGCAGTTCTGACAGGCCAGTGAATTCACCCCTCCACTTT. It is translated as CASSSDRPVNSPLHF. This chain uses TRBV6-5 with TRBJ1-6, with TRBD1 as a possible D gene (6 bases). V lost 4 bases, J lost 7 bases, and 14 bases lay in between. CDR3 length: 15 residues. Germline loops: CDR1 MNHEY, CDR2 SVGAGI.

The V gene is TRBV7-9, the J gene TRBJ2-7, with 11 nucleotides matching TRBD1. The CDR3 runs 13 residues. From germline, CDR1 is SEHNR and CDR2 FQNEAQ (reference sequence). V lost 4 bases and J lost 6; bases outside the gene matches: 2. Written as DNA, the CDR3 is TGTGCCAGCAGCTATGGGACAGGGGGCGAGCAGTACTTC. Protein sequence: CASSYGTGGEQYF.

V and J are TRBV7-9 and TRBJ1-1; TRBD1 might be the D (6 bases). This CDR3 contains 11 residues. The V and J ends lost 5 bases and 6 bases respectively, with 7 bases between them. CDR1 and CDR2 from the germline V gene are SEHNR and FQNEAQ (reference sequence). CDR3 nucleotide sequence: TGTGCCAGCAGCCCAGGGGCTGAAGCTTTCTTT. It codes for CASSPGAEAFF. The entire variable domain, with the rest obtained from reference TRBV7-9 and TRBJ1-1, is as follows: DTGVSQNPRHKITKRGQNVTFRCDPISEHNRLYWYRQTLGQGPEFLTYFQNEAQLEKSRLLSDRFSAERPKGSFSTLEIQRTEQGDSAMYLCASSPGAEAFFGQGTRLTVV.

Here the CDR3 DNA reads TGTGCCATCGGCCGGGGGGCGGAGGACACCGGGGAGCTGTTTTTT. It codes for CAIGRGAEDTGELFF. The V gene is TRBV10-3, the J gene TRBJ2-2, with TRBD2 as a possible D gene (7 bases). Trimming pared 8 bases from V and 3 bases from J, leaving 16 bases between. Per the germline V gene, CDR1 is ENHRY and CDR2 is SYGVKD. This CDR3 comprises 15 residues.

CDR3 sequence (DNA): TGTACGGTCGGGGAGCTGTTTTTT. This translates into CTVGELFF. The J gene is TRBJ2-2, the V gene TRBV19; D ambiguous. Germline CDR1 reads LNHDA; CDR2 reads SQIVND (reference sequence). The CDR3 is 8 residues long. The complete variable domain, with remaining parts taken from reference TRBV19 and TRBJ2-2, reads DGGITQSPKYLFRKEGQNVTLSCEQNLNHDAMYWYRQDPGQGLRLIYYSQIVNDFQKGDIAEGYSVSREKKESFPLTVTSAQKNPTAFYLCTVGELFFGEGSRLTVL.